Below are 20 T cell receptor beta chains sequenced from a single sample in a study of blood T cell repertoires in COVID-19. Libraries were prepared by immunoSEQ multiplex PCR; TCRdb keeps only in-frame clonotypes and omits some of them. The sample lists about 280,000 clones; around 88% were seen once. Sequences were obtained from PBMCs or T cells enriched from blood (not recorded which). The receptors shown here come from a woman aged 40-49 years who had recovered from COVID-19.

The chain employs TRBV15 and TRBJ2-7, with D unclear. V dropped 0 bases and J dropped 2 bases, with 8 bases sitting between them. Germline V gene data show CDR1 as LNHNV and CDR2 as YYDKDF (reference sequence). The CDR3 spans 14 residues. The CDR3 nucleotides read TGTGCCACCAGCAGAGATCATTCTACCTACGAGCAGTACTTC. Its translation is CATSRDHSTYEQYF.

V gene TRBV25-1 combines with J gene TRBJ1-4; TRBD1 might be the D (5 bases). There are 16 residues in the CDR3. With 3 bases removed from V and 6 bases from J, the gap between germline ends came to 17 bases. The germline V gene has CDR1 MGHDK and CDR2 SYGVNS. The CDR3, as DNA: TGTGCCAGCAGTGAGGGTCGGGGGGTTTCTTATGAAAAACTGTTTTTT. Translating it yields CASSEGRGVSYEKLFF.

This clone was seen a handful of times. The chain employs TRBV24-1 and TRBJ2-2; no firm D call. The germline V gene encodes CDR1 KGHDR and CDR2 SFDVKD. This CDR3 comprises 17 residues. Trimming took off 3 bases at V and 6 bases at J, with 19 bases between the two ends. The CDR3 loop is CATSDPSQENNPGELFF. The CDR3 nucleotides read TGTGCCACCAGTGATCCCAGTCAGGAAAATAATCCCGGGGAGCTGTTTTTT.

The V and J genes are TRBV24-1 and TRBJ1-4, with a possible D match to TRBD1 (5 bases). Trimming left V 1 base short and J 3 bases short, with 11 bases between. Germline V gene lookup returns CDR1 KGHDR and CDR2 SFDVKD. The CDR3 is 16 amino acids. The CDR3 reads CATSDLGDSPNEKLFF. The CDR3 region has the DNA TGTGCCACCAGTGATTTAGGAGACAGCCCTAATGAAAAACTGTTTTTT.

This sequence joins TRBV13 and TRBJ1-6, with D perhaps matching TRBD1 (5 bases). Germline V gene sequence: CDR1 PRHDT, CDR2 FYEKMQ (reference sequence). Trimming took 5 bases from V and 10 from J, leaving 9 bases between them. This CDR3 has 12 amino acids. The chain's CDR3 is CASSRGGSPLHF. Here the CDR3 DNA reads TGTGCCAGCAGCCGCGGGGGGTCACCCCTCCACTTT.

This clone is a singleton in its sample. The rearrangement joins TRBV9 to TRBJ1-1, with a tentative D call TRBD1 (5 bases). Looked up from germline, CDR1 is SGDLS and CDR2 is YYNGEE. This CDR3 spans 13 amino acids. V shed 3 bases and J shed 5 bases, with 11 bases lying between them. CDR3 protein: CASSAGVLTEAFF. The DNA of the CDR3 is TGTGCCAGCAGCGCGGGGGTTTTAACTGAAGCTTTCTTT.

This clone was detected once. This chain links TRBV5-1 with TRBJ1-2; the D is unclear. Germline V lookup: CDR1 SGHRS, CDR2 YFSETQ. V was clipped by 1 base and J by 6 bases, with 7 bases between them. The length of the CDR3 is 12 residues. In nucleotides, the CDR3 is TGCGCCAGCAGCTTGATCGGGGATGGCTACACCTTC. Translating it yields CASSLIGDGYTF.

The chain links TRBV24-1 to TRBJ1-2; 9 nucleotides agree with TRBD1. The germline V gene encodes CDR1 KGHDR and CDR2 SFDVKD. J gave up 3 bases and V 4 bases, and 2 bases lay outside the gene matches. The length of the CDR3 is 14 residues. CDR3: CATSDGDRDYGYTF. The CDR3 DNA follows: TGTGCCACCAGTGACGGGGACAGGGACTATGGCTACACCTTC.

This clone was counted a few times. The CDR3 DNA sequence: TGCGCCAGCAGCTCCGACGGGGGGTCGAACACTGAAGCTTTCTTT. Translated, it gives CASSSDGGSNTEAFF. The gene calls are TRBV5-1 and TRBJ1-1; TRBD1 might be the D (5 bases). The germline V and J ends were trimmed by 3 bases and 1 base, with 13 bases remaining between them. Germline V gene lookup returns CDR1 SGHRS and CDR2 YFSETQ. The CDR3 loop spans 15 amino acids.

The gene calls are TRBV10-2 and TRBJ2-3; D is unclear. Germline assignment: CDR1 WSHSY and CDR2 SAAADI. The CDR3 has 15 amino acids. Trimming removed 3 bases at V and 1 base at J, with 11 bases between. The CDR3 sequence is CASSDPAVGTDTQYF. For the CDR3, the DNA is TGCGCCAGCAGTGACCCGGCGGTTGGCACAGATACGCAGTATTTT.

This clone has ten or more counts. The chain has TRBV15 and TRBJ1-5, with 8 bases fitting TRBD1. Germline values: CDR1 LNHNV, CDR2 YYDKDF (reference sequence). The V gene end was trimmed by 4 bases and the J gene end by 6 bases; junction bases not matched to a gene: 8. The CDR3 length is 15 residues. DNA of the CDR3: TGTGCCACCAGCACACCGACAGGGGTCGGTCAGCCCCAGCATTTT. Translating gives CATSTPTGVGQPQHF.

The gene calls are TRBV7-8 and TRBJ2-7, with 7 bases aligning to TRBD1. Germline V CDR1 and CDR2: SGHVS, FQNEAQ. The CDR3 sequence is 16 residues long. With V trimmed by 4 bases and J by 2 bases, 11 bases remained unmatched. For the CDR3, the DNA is TGTGCCAGCAGCTCCGCGTCCCTCACAGGGGCCTACGAGCAGTACTTC. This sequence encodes CASSSASLTGAYEQYF.

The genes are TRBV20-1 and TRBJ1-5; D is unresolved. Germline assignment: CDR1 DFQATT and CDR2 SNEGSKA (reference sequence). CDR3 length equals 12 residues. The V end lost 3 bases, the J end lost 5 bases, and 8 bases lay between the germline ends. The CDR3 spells CSASLRDQPQHF. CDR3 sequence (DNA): TGCAGTGCTAGTCTCCGAGATCAGCCCCAGCATTTT.

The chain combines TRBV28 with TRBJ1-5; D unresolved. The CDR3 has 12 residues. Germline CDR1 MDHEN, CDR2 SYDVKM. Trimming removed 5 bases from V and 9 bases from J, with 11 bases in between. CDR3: CASSLEGRPQHF. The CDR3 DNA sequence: TGTGCCAGCAGTCTGGAGGGAAGGCCCCAGCATTTT.

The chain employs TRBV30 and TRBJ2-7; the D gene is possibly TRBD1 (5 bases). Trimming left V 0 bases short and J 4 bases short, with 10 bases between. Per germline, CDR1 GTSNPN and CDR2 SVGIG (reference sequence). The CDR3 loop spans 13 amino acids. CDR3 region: CAWSVIGVYEQYF. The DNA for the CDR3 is TGTGCCTGGAGTGTAATAGGGGTATACGAGCAGTACTTC.

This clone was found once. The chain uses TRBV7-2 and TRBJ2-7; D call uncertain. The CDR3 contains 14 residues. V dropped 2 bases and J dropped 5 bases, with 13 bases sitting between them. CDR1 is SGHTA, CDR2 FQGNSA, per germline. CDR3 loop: CASSLKVYNDEQYF. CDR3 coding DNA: TGTGCCAGCAGCTTAAAAGTATACAACGACGAGCAGTACTTC. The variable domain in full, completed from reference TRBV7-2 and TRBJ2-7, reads GAGVSQSPSNKVTEKGKDVELRCDPISGHTALYWYRQSLGQGLEFLIYFQGNSAPDKSGLPSDRFSAERTGGSVSTLTIQRTQQEDSAVYLCASSLKVYNDEQYFGPGTRLTVT.

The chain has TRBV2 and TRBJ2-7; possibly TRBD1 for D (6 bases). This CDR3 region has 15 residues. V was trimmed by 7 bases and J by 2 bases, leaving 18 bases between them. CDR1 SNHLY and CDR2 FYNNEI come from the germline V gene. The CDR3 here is CASMGRGTEAYEQYF. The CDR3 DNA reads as TGTGCCAGCATGGGAAGGGGGACGGAGGCCTACGAGCAGTACTTC.

The CDR3 loop reads CASSPTRDRGRLTSNQPQHF. In DNA, the CDR3 is TGTGCCAGCAGTCCGACCCGGGACAGGGGGCGGCTTACTAGCAATCAGCCCCAGCATTTT. The gene calls are TRBV27 and TRBJ1-5; TRBD1 matches at 12 bases. Germline values: CDR1 MNHEY, CDR2 SMNVEV (reference sequence). J lost 0 bases, V lost 5 bases, and 14 bases had no gene match. There are 20 residues in the CDR3.

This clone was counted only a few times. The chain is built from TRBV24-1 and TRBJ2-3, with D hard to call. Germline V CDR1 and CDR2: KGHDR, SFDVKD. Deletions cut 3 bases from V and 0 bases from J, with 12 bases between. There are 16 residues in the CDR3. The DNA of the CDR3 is TGTGCCACCAGTGATGGCCCGGGTCCGAGCACAGATACGCAGTATTTT. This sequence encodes CATSDGPGPSTDTQYF.

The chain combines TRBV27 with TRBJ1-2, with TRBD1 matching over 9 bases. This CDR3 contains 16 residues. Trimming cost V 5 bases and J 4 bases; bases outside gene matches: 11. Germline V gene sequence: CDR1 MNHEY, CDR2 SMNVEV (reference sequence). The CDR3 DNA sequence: TGTGCCAGCAGTCCCTCAGGGACAGGGAAGACCTATGGCTACACCTTC. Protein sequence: CASSPSGTGKTYGYTF.